This T cell receptor (beta chain) is drawn from a study of shared clonotypes between healthy human individuals. Nashville, Tennessee was home to all donors, who were Caucasian adults. This clone was detected a few times. Between the trimmed V and J ends, which lost 0 bases and 7 bases, there was a span of 7 bases. The germline V gene has CDR1 KGHSH and CDR2 LQKENI. The length of the CDR3 is 13 residues. Sequencing used immunoSEQ multiplex PCR; TCRdb keeps in-frame clones, though not all of them. This sample carries around 200,000 clones, 66% of them seen once, and the ten largest clones take roughly a tenth.

The specimen sequenced was memory CD4+ T cells sorted from blood. Subset here: CD45RA-negative fraction. The rearrangement joins TRBV18 to TRBJ1-5; a weak D match, TRBD1 (5 bases). The TCR comes from a young man in good health. CDR3 amino acids: CASSPPQGQPQHF. DNA of the CDR3: TGTGCCAGCTCACCACCGCAGGGCCAGCCCCAGCATTTT.